A selection of T cell receptor beta chains follows, all from one sample in a study of blood T cell repertoires in COVID-19. The protocol was immunoSEQ multiplex PCR, while the TCRdb copy is restricted to in-frame clones and leaves out a portion. The data contain under 300,000 clones, more than 75% of them singletons. Material for sequencing was PBMCs or T cells enriched from blood (not recorded which). All receptors come from a woman in her forties with acute COVID-19. Both conserved end residues are part of each CDR3. The order of the fields is D gene, V gene, clone size, J gene, CDR3 DNA, CDR3 protein. The D gene is left open where the match is weak. Rows may omit the clone size; those that give it use once, few, many or a size class.

d_call: TRBD2; v_call: TRBV24-1; clone_size: -; j_call: TRBJ2-1; cdr3_nt: TGTGCCACCAGTGAAATGCCGGGACTAGCGGTAGACTACAATGAGCAGTTCTTC; cdr3_aa: CATSEMPGLAVDYNEQFF
d_call: TRBD2; v_call: TRBV7-2; clone_size: -; j_call: TRBJ2-3; cdr3_nt: TGTGCCAGCAGTCTCACTAGCGGGAGTTTCGCAGATACGCAGTATTTT; cdr3_aa: CASSLTSGSFADTQYF
d_call: -; v_call: TRBV3-1/TRBV3-2; clone_size: -; j_call: TRBJ2-2; cdr3_nt: TGTGCCAGCAGCCAAATTAACGCGGCTAGGAACACCGGGGAGCTGTTTTTT; cdr3_aa: CASSQINAARNTGELFF
d_call: -; v_call: TRBV19; clone_size: -; j_call: TRBJ2-1; cdr3_nt: TGTGCCAGTAGTACCTCCAGGGACAATGAGCAGTTCTTC; cdr3_aa: CASSTSRDNEQFF
d_call: -; v_call: TRBV7-8; clone_size: once; j_call: TRBJ2-1; cdr3_nt: TGTGCCAGCAGTTTATTAGCGAGCTCCTACAATGAGCAGTTCTTC; cdr3_aa: CASSLLASSYNEQFF
d_call: -; v_call: TRBV7-2; clone_size: -; j_call: TRBJ1-3; cdr3_nt: TGTGCCAGCAGCTTAGGGGGGGGTAGGGGTTCTGGAAACACCATATATTTT; cdr3_aa: CASSLGGGRGSGNTIYF
d_call: TRBD1; v_call: TRBV30; clone_size: -; j_call: TRBJ1-6; cdr3_nt: TGTGCCTGGCAACCCGGGACAGGGGAATATTCACCCCTCCACTTT; cdr3_aa: CAWQPGTGEYSPLHF
d_call: -; v_call: TRBV27; clone_size: many; j_call: TRBJ2-7; cdr3_nt: TGTGCCAGCAGTTTAGGCCCAGGGGAGCAGTACTTC; cdr3_aa: CASSLGPGEQYF
d_call: -; v_call: TRBV11-2; clone_size: -; j_call: TRBJ2-3; cdr3_nt: TGTGCCAGCAGCTTAAGCGGGCCAGATACGCAGTATTTT; cdr3_aa: CASSLSGPDTQYF
d_call: -; v_call: TRBV7-7; clone_size: -; j_call: TRBJ1-6; cdr3_nt: TGTGCTAGCAGCTTAAAGGGAGAAGGGTATAATTCACCCCTCCACTTT; cdr3_aa: CASSLKGEGYNSPLHF
d_call: -; v_call: TRBV12-3/TRBV12-4; clone_size: once; j_call: TRBJ2-7; cdr3_nt: TGTGCCAGCAGGCGGGAACTCTACGAGCAGTACTTC; cdr3_aa: CASRRELYEQYF
d_call: -; v_call: TRBV27; clone_size: -; j_call: TRBJ1-2; cdr3_nt: TGTGCCAGCAGTTTATTCCAGGGCGGCTATGGCTACACCTTC; cdr3_aa: CASSLFQGGYGYTF
d_call: -; v_call: TRBV19; clone_size: -; j_call: TRBJ1-4; cdr3_nt: TGTGCCAGAGAGGGACACAAAGCAACTAATGAAAAACTGTTTTTT; cdr3_aa: CAREGHKATNEKLFF
d_call: -; v_call: TRBV7-9; clone_size: -; j_call: TRBJ1-1; cdr3_nt: TGTGCCAGCAGGCCGACACTGAACACTGAAGCTTTCTTT; cdr3_aa: CASRPTLNTEAFF
d_call: TRBD2; v_call: TRBV6-2/TRBV6-3; clone_size: -; j_call: TRBJ2-7; cdr3_nt: TGTGCCAGCAGTTGGGGACTAGACGGGACCTACGAGCAGTACTTC; cdr3_aa: CASSWGLDGTYEQYF
d_call: -; v_call: TRBV7-9; clone_size: -; j_call: TRBJ1-3; cdr3_nt: TGTGCCAGCAGCCAAGCGGGTTCTGGAAACACCATATATTTT; cdr3_aa: CASSQAGSGNTIYF
d_call: -; v_call: TRBV7-3; clone_size: -; j_call: TRBJ2-1; cdr3_nt: TGTGCCAGCAGCACCACTTCGGGACTCTACAATGAGCAGTTCTTC; cdr3_aa: CASSTTSGLYNEQFF
d_call: TRBD1; v_call: TRBV5-4; clone_size: -; j_call: TRBJ1-1; cdr3_nt: TGTGCCAGCAGCAGCTTGCCCGGGACAGGGGTGAACACTGAAGCTTTCTTT; cdr3_aa: CASSSLPGTGVNTEAFF
d_call: -; v_call: TRBV3-1/TRBV3-2; clone_size: -; j_call: TRBJ2-7; cdr3_nt: TGTGCCAGCAGCCAAGACGAGTCAGGAAACTCCTACGAGCAGTACTTC; cdr3_aa: CASSQDESGNSYEQYF
d_call: TRBD1; v_call: TRBV7-8; clone_size: -; j_call: TRBJ2-7; cdr3_nt: TGTGCCAGCAGCTTATCCTCGGGACAGGCCTTTTCCTACGAGCAGTACTTC; cdr3_aa: CASSLSSGQAFSYEQYF
d_call: TRBD1; v_call: TRBV3-1/TRBV3-2; clone_size: -; j_call: TRBJ1-6; cdr3_nt: TGTGCCAGCAGCCAAAAGACAGGGTACTATAATTCACCCCTCCACTTT; cdr3_aa: CASSQKTGYYNSPLHF
d_call: TRBD1; v_call: TRBV4-1; clone_size: -; j_call: TRBJ1-1; cdr3_nt: TGCGCCAGCATGGGACAGGGGGCCACTGAAGCTTTCTTT; cdr3_aa: CASMGQGATEAFF
d_call: TRBD2; v_call: TRBV29-1; clone_size: -; j_call: TRBJ2-2; cdr3_nt: TGCAGCGTTGAAGGACTAGCGGGAGCTGGCCCGAACACCGGGGAGCTGTTTTTT; cdr3_aa: CSVEGLAGAGPNTGELFF
d_call: TRBD2; v_call: TRBV28; clone_size: -; j_call: TRBJ2-7; cdr3_nt: TGTGCCAGCAGTATCGGGACTAGCTTTTCTTACGAGCAGTACTTC; cdr3_aa: CASSIGTSFSYEQYF
d_call: -; v_call: TRBV5-4; clone_size: -; j_call: TRBJ2-1; cdr3_nt: TGTGCCAGCAGCTTGCGGGGGGCGGGGAGTGAGCAGTTCTTC; cdr3_aa: CASSLRGAGSEQFF
d_call: -; v_call: TRBV6-2/TRBV6-3; clone_size: -; j_call: TRBJ2-3; cdr3_nt: TGTGCCAGCAGCAAGAGCAATGAAGCAGATACGCAGTATTTT; cdr3_aa: CASSKSNEADTQYF
d_call: -; v_call: TRBV19; clone_size: -; j_call: TRBJ2-2; cdr3_nt: TGTGCCAGCCGCACAGGACAGACGAACACCGGGGAGCTGTTTTTT; cdr3_aa: CASRTGQTNTGELFF
d_call: TRBD1; v_call: TRBV27; clone_size: -; j_call: TRBJ2-7; cdr3_nt: TGTGCCAGCAGTGCGGGACAGGCCGTTACCTACGAGCAGTACTTC; cdr3_aa: CASSAGQAVTYEQYF
d_call: TRBD1; v_call: TRBV28; clone_size: -; j_call: TRBJ1-4; cdr3_nt: TGTGCCAGCAGGCCACCGGGACAGAATAATGAAAAACTGTTTTTT; cdr3_aa: CASRPPGQNNEKLFF
d_call: TRBD2; v_call: TRBV5-1; clone_size: -; j_call: TRBJ2-7; cdr3_nt: TGCGCCAGCAGCTCCTCGGGACTAGCGGGAGTTTCCTACGAGCAGTACTTC; cdr3_aa: CASSSSGLAGVSYEQYF
d_call: -; v_call: TRBV3-1/TRBV3-2; clone_size: -; j_call: TRBJ1-4; cdr3_nt: TGTGCCAGCAGCCAAGGTCCTCAGACTAATGAAAAACTGTTTTTT; cdr3_aa: CASSQGPQTNEKLFF
d_call: TRBD2; v_call: TRBV11-3; clone_size: -; j_call: TRBJ2-7; cdr3_nt: TGTGCCAGCAGCTTAAGCGGGAGTCCCGAGCAGTACTTC; cdr3_aa: CASSLSGSPEQYF